The 2 T cell receptor beta chains presented below share a single source sample, sequenced in a study of OX40 agonist ivuxolimab in advanced cancers. The protocol was immunoSEQ multiplex PCR, while the TCRdb copy is restricted to in-frame clones and leaves out a portion. The repertoire holds about 79,000 clones, under 90% seen once, with roughly 0.48% in the top ten. The sample consisted of CD4+ or CD8+ T cells sorted from blood, taken in a trial of the OX40 agonist ivuxolimab. These receptor sequences come from an adult with an advanced solid tumor such as melanoma, head and neck, liver or kidney cancer.

This sequence joins TRBV6-1 and TRBJ1-1; possibly TRBD1 for D (5 bases). This CDR3 has 14 residues. V shed 7 bases and J shed 5 bases, with 17 bases lying between them. Germline V gene data show CDR1 as MNHNS and CDR2 as SASEGT. The DNA for the CDR3 is TGTGCCAGCACCCCATCGGGGACCCGGACTGAAGCTTTCTTT. Encoded protein: CASTPSGTRTEAFF.

J is TRBJ2-7 and V is TRBV11-2, with a possible D match to TRBD2 (7 bases). Germline assignment: CDR1 SGHAT and CDR2 FQNNGV. The CDR3 is 13 residues long. Trimming removed 6 bases from V and 3 bases from J, with 12 bases in between. In DNA, the CDR3 is TGTGCCAGCAGTGGGGGGGCTTTCTACGAGCAGTACTTC. Its protein is CASSGGAFYEQYF.